One and the same sample provided the 18 T cell receptor beta chains below, sequenced in a study of Ad26.COV2.S vaccination and SARS-CoV-2 variants. Treatment specified: over 15 received Ad26.COV2.S at low or high dose, single or two shots; roughly 5 received placebo; per-sample allocation not given. Vaccine and placebo recipients were sampled on day 63 after the first injection. The data were produced by immunoSEQ multiplex PCR, yet TCRdb's version contains in-frame clones alone and is incomplete. This repertoire shows 250,000 to 300,000 clones, about 87% found once; its top ten account for around 3%. The sample in question was peripheral blood, obtained in a trial of Ad26.COV2.S vaccine versus placebo. All receptors come from a person between 18 and 65 years old who received the Ad26.COV2.S COVID-19 vaccine or a placebo.

The chain joins TRBV4-2 to TRBJ2-5; possible D gene TRBD2, 5 bases. Germline loops: CDR1 LGHNA, CDR2 YNFKEQ. The V and J ends lost 3 bases and 2 bases respectively, with 13 bases between them. The CDR3 runs 15 residues. The CDR3 region is CASSQRADVQETQYF. In DNA, the CDR3 is TGTGCCAGCAGCCAGAGAGCGGACGTTCAAGAGACCCAGTACTTC.

The chain is built from TRBV7-9 and TRBJ2-1; 11 positions match TRBD2. CDR3 length: 17 amino acids. Germline V CDR1 and CDR2: SEHNR, FQNEAQ (reference sequence). Unmatched junction bases numbered 11, after V lost 4 bases and J lost 6 bases. The CDR3 DNA reads TGTGCCAGCAGCTCATTAAAGACTAGCGGGACCCCCAATGAGCAGTTCTTC. This translates into CASSSLKTSGTPNEQFF.

This clone was detected a few times. The V gene is TRBV19, the J gene TRBJ1-5; a possible D gene is TRBD1 (6 bases). Germline V gene lookup returns CDR1 LNHDA and CDR2 SQIVND (reference sequence). Deletions cut 3 bases from V and 3 bases from J, with 15 bases between. The length of the CDR3 is 16 residues. CDR3 nucleotide sequence: TGTGCCAGTAGTATGGAGCTGGGGGGGCTCAATCAGCCCCAGCATTTT. As protein: CASSMELGGLNQPQHF.

This clone has a single count. This chain uses TRBV7-2 with TRBJ2-1, with TRBD2 matching 12 bases. Germline-derived CDR1 and CDR2 are SGHTA and FQGNSA. CDR3 length: 15 residues. V lost 6 bases to trimming and J lost 1 base; unmatched junction nucleotides: 1. The CDR3 reads CASRLAGGSYNEQFF. CDR3 nucleotide sequence: TGTGCCAGCAGACTAGCGGGGGGATCCTACAATGAGCAGTTCTTC.

The rearrangement uses TRBV27 and TRBJ2-7; 7 bases map to TRBD1. Germline assignment: CDR1 MNHEY and CDR2 SMNVEV (reference sequence). CDR3 length: 15 residues. V lost 4 bases, J lost 6 bases, and 12 bases stayed unmatched. DNA of the CDR3: TGTGCCAGCAGTTCCACCTGGACAGGCCTGAGCGAGCAGTACTTC. This sequence encodes CASSSTWTGLSEQYF.

A remark on this clone: Distinct nucleotide sequences in the sample also encode this CDR3. The chain carries TRBV3-1 (or the pseudogene TRBV3-2) and TRBJ2-7; D gene unclear. V was clipped by 0 bases and J by 2 bases, with 11 bases between them. CDR1 is LGHDT and CDR2 is YNNKEL in the germline V gene (reference sequence). CDR3 length: 15 amino acids. The CDR3 reads CASSQDQAGPYEQYF. The CDR3 nucleotides are TGTGCCAGCAGCCAAGATCAAGCAGGCCCCTACGAGCAGTACTTC.

The chain employs TRBV5-1 and TRBJ1-2, with D tentatively TRBD1 (6 bases). This CDR3 spans 17 amino acids. V lost 9 bases, J lost 2 bases, and 26 bases lay in between. Germline-derived CDR1 and CDR2 are SGHRS and YFSETQ. The CDR3 reads CATPKWGRGRRNYGYTF. CDR3 bases: TGCGCCACTCCAAAATGGGGGCGGGGGCGAAGGAACTATGGCTACACCTTC.

The CDR3 nucleotides read TGTGCCAGCGCGCGGTCCGGCACAGATACGCAGTATTTT. Protein: CASARSGTDTQYF. The J gene is TRBJ2-3, the V gene TRBV12-3 or TRBV12-4; unclear D gene. Trimming shortened V by 8 bases and J by 1 base, and 10 bases separated the two germline ends. The CDR3 is 13 amino acids.

The V gene is TRBV5-4, the J gene TRBJ2-1, with 9 bases fitting TRBD2. The CDR3 has 16 residues. Trimming took 3 bases from V and 6 from J; bases not matched to a gene: 10. The germline V gene has CDR1 SGHNT and CDR2 YYREEE (reference sequence). The chain's CDR3 is CASSSRASGTGNEQFF. The CDR3 DNA follows: TGTGCCAGCAGCTCGAGGGCTAGCGGGACTGGCAATGAGCAGTTCTTC.

The chain recombines TRBV19 with TRBJ1-1, with a weak D call TRBD1 (5 bases). Trimming stripped 5 bases from V and 0 bases from J, with 16 bases between. Germline V gene sequence: CDR1 LNHDA, CDR2 SQIVND (reference sequence). There are 16 residues in the CDR3. CDR3 DNA sequence: TGTGCCAGTAGTCCCTCCGACGGGACGATGAACACTGAAGCTTTCTTT. Its protein product is CASSPSDGTMNTEAFF.

The chain couples TRBV5-1 to TRBJ2-3; D is ambiguous. The germline V gene has CDR1 SGHRS and CDR2 YFSETQ. There are 14 residues in the CDR3. The germline V and J ends were trimmed by 4 bases and 1 base, with 10 bases remaining between them. The CDR3, as DNA: TGCGCCAGCAGCCCATATCTAGGCACAGATACGCAGTATTTT. Amino acid sequence: CASSPYLGTDTQYF. Looking up the rest from reference TRBV5-1 and TRBJ2-3 gives the full variable domain: KAGVTQTPRYLIKTRGQQVTLSCSPISGHRSVSWYQQTPGQGLQFLFEYFSETQRNKGNFPGRFSGRQFSNSRSEMNVSTLELGDSALYLCASSPYLGTDTQYFGPGTRLTVL.

The rearrangement uses TRBV30 and TRBJ2-3; D unclear. Germline loops: CDR1 GTSNPN, CDR2 SVGIG (reference sequence). The CDR3 is 14 residues long. V dropped 3 bases and J dropped 1 base, with 11 bases sitting between them. The CDR3: CAWSPGGRTDTQYF. The CDR3 bases are TGTGCCTGGAGCCCTGGCGGACGCACAGATACGCAGTATTTT.

The chain uses TRBV5-6 and TRBJ1-6, with 7 positions matching TRBD1. This CDR3 has 15 amino acids. The ends lost 2 bases at V and 5 bases at J; junction bases unmatched: 4. Germline assignment: CDR1 SGHDT and CDR2 YYEEEE. CDR3 sequence: CASSLGDRHNSPLHF. CDR3 coding DNA: TGTGCCAGCAGCTTAGGGGACAGACATAATTCACCCCTCCACTTT.

There are a few counts of this clone. This sequence joins TRBV7-3 and TRBJ2-1; a possible D gene is TRBD1 (5 bases). Trimming shortened V by 5 bases and J by 5 bases, and 13 bases separated the two germline ends. The germline V gene encodes CDR1 SGHTA and CDR2 FQGTGA. This CDR3 spans 14 amino acids. As DNA, the CDR3 is TGTGCCAGCAGCCAGTTCGACAGCGACAATGAGCAGTTCTTC. Protein sequence: CASSQFDSDNEQFF.

The V gene is TRBV6-5, the J gene TRBJ1-5; a possible D gene is TRBD1 (5 bases). Germline V gives CDR1 MNHEY, CDR2 SVGAGI. V lost 7 bases and J 5 bases, leaving 18 bases between the germline ends. This CDR3 has 15 amino acids. The CDR3, as DNA: TGTGCCAGCACCGAGTCACCCCGGGGGGATCAGCCCCAGCATTTT. This codes for CASTESPRGDQPQHF.

The chain employs TRBV4-1 and TRBJ1-2; no clear D gene. Trimming left V 6 bases short and J 6 bases short, with 11 bases between. Germline V lookup: CDR1 MGHRA, CDR2 YSYEKL. This CDR3 is built from 12 residues. In DNA, the CDR3 is TGCGCCAGCAGGTCCTATCGGGATGGCTACACCTTC. It translates to CASRSYRDGYTF.

This clone came up once. V gene TRBV6-5 combines with J gene TRBJ2-1; unclear D gene. This CDR3 has 13 amino acids. The germline CDR1 and CDR2 sequences are MNHEY and SVGAGI. The V and J ends lost 2 bases and 5 bases respectively, with 7 bases between them. CDR3 amino acids: CASSYDMDNEQFF. The CDR3 region has the DNA TGTGCCAGCAGTTACGACATGGACAATGAGCAGTTCTTC.

The chain is built from TRBV6-4 and TRBJ1-6; TRBD1 agrees at 11 bases. The CDR3 contains 16 residues. After removal of 6 bases from V and 10 bases from J, the junction contained 11 bases not matched to a gene. Germline V lookup: CDR1 MRHNA, CDR2 SNTAGT. The CDR3 region is CASRPTPGQGVSPLHF. CDR3 DNA: TGTGCCAGCAGACCAACGCCGGGACAGGGGGTGTCACCCCTCCACTTT.